Listed below are T cell receptor beta chains from one sample, sequenced in a study of shared clonotypes between healthy human individuals. Only in-frame clones appear in the TCRdb table, and some are missing; sequencing was by immunoSEQ multiplex PCR. The repertoire holds 2,500,000 or so clones, 93% seen once, with 0.36% in the top ten. Sequencing was done on a sample of naive CD4+ T cells from PBMCs. The source is a man aged 18 to 30 in good health. Some clones in this sample may be carry-over from other donors' samples. The CDR3 runs from the conserved cysteine through the conserved F or W. The order of the fields is J gene, D gene, CDR3 length, V gene, clone size, CDR3 DNA, CDR3 protein. A D gene is named only where the DNA matches it firmly. Clone size is stated in some rows and not others, as once, few, many or a class when expanded.

j_call: TRBJ2-3; d_call: -; cdr3_length: 16; v_call: TRBV6-5; clone_size: -; cdr3_nt: TGTGCCAGCAGTTACCGGTTGTGGAGTACGATAGATACGCAGTATTTT; cdr3_aa: CASSYRLWSTIDTQYF
j_call: TRBJ2-7; d_call: -; cdr3_length: 13; v_call: TRBV28; clone_size: few; cdr3_nt: TGTGCCAGCAGTCGGGTTGGGGCATACGAGCAGTACTTC; cdr3_aa: CASSRVGAYEQYF
j_call: TRBJ2-3; d_call: -; cdr3_length: 15; v_call: TRBV2; clone_size: -; cdr3_nt: TGTGCCAGCAGTCGGGTGAGCCCTAGCACAGATACGCAGTATTTT; cdr3_aa: CASSRVSPSTDTQYF
j_call: TRBJ1-1; d_call: -; cdr3_length: 14; v_call: TRBV2; clone_size: few; cdr3_nt: TGTGCCAGCAGTCCGCAGGGTGTGGGCACTGAAGCTTTCTTT; cdr3_aa: CASSPQGVGTEAFF
j_call: TRBJ1-1; d_call: -; cdr3_length: 13; v_call: TRBV7-8; clone_size: -; cdr3_nt: TGTGCCAGCAGAAGACAGGAGAACACTGAAGCTTTCTTT; cdr3_aa: CASRRQENTEAFF
j_call: TRBJ2-2; d_call: TRBD1; cdr3_length: 16; v_call: TRBV28; clone_size: -; cdr3_nt: TGTGCCAGCAGTTTACCGGAGCGGACAGGGGCCGGGGAGCTGTTTTTT; cdr3_aa: CASSLPERTGAGELFF
j_call: TRBJ2-7; d_call: -; cdr3_length: 14; v_call: TRBV28; clone_size: -; cdr3_nt: TGTGCCAGCAGTTTAATTCCTAGCGACTACGAGCAGTACTTC; cdr3_aa: CASSLIPSDYEQYF
j_call: TRBJ2-7; d_call: TRBD2; cdr3_length: 15; v_call: TRBV6-1; clone_size: -; cdr3_nt: TGTGCCAGCAGCTGGACTAGCGGGACGCCCTACGAGCAGTACTTC; cdr3_aa: CASSWTSGTPYEQYF
j_call: TRBJ2-7; d_call: -; cdr3_length: 16; v_call: TRBV30; clone_size: -; cdr3_nt: TGTGCCTGGAGTGTATTGTCTGGGATTATGAGTAGCGAGCAGTACTTC; cdr3_aa: CAWSVLSGIMSSEQYF
j_call: TRBJ2-7; d_call: -; cdr3_length: 13; v_call: TRBV14; clone_size: -; cdr3_nt: TGTGCCAGCAGCCCAAGACCAGCCTACGAGCAGTACTTC; cdr3_aa: CASSPRPAYEQYF
j_call: TRBJ2-1; d_call: TRBD1; cdr3_length: 15; v_call: TRBV5-1; clone_size: -; cdr3_nt: TGCGCCAGCAGCTTGACAGGGGCCAACAATGGTGAGCAGTTCTTC; cdr3_aa: CASSLTGANNGEQFF
j_call: TRBJ2-1; d_call: -; cdr3_length: 15; v_call: TRBV6-6; clone_size: -; cdr3_nt: TGTGCCAGCAGTTACTTGACAGCTATATACAATGAGCAGTTCTTC; cdr3_aa: CASSYLTAIYNEQFF
j_call: TRBJ2-3; d_call: -; cdr3_length: 15; v_call: TRBV28; clone_size: -; cdr3_nt: TGTGCCAGCAGTTTCGCCAGGAGAATCACAGATACGCAGTATTTT; cdr3_aa: CASSFARRITDTQYF
j_call: TRBJ1-2; d_call: TRBD1; cdr3_length: 15; v_call: TRBV25-1; clone_size: -; cdr3_nt: TGTGCCAGCAGTGACCCTCGGACAGGGGGCAATGGCTACACCTTC; cdr3_aa: CASSDPRTGGNGYTF
j_call: TRBJ2-5; d_call: -; cdr3_length: 14; v_call: TRBV11-2; clone_size: -; cdr3_nt: TGTGCCAGCAGCTTTTTGATCAGGGAAGAGACCCAGTACTTC; cdr3_aa: CASSFLIREETQYF
j_call: TRBJ1-1; d_call: -; cdr3_length: 13; v_call: TRBV14; clone_size: -; cdr3_nt: TGTGCCAGCAGCCGTAGTATGAACACTGAAGCTTTCTTT; cdr3_aa: CASSRSMNTEAFF
j_call: TRBJ1-5; d_call: TRBD1; cdr3_length: 14; v_call: TRBV2; clone_size: -; cdr3_nt: TGTGCCAGCAGACGACAGGGAATGAATCAGCCCCAGCATTTT; cdr3_aa: CASRRQGMNQPQHF
j_call: TRBJ1-3; d_call: -; cdr3_length: 14; v_call: TRBV2; clone_size: -; cdr3_nt: TGTGCCAGCACCGGCGGGGGTCCTGGAAACACCATATATTTT; cdr3_aa: CASTGGGPGNTIYF
j_call: TRBJ1-2; d_call: -; cdr3_length: 13; v_call: TRBV7-8; clone_size: -; cdr3_nt: TGTGCCAGCAGCTACGCCGGGGCCTATGGCTACACCTTC; cdr3_aa: CASSYAGAYGYTF
j_call: TRBJ1-4; d_call: -; cdr3_length: 16; v_call: TRBV4-2; clone_size: -; cdr3_nt: TGTGCCAGCAGCCAAGACCCTCCGGGACTGGGGGAAAAACTGTTTTTT; cdr3_aa: CASSQDPPGLGEKLFF
j_call: TRBJ2-7; d_call: TRBD2; cdr3_length: 16; v_call: TRBV7-9; clone_size: -; cdr3_nt: TGTGCCAGCAGTTTCCGTGGGGAGGGTGTGGGAGGCGAGCAGTACTTC; cdr3_aa: CASSFRGEGVGGEQYF
j_call: TRBJ2-3; d_call: TRBD2; cdr3_length: 15; v_call: TRBV28; clone_size: -; cdr3_nt: TGTGCCAGCAGTCCCGGGGGGGGCTCCCCAGATACGCAGTATTTT; cdr3_aa: CASSPGGGSPDTQYF
j_call: TRBJ2-4; d_call: -; cdr3_length: 17; v_call: TRBV7-3; clone_size: -; cdr3_nt: TGTGCCAGCAGCTGGATCGGGATTTGGGCCGGCAAAAACATTCAGTACTTC; cdr3_aa: CASSWIGIWAGKNIQYF
j_call: TRBJ2-2; d_call: -; cdr3_length: 15; v_call: TRBV19; clone_size: -; cdr3_nt: TGTGCCAGTAGTATTTTGGGGGGAGACACCGGGGAGCTGTTTTTT; cdr3_aa: CASSILGGDTGELFF
j_call: TRBJ1-2; d_call: -; cdr3_length: 13; v_call: TRBV6-1; clone_size: -; cdr3_nt: TGTGCCAGCATACTCTTGGCTAACTATGGCTACACCTTC; cdr3_aa: CASILLANYGYTF
j_call: TRBJ2-7; d_call: TRBD1; cdr3_length: 14; v_call: TRBV18; clone_size: -; cdr3_nt: TGTGCCAGCTCAGACGGGACAGGGGACTACGAGCAGTACTTC; cdr3_aa: CASSDGTGDYEQYF
j_call: TRBJ2-1; d_call: -; cdr3_length: 13; v_call: TRBV5-1; clone_size: -; cdr3_nt: TGCGCCAGCAGCTTGGGTAGGGACCATGAGCAGTTCTTC; cdr3_aa: CASSLGRDHEQFF
j_call: TRBJ2-3; d_call: TRBD2; cdr3_length: 16; v_call: TRBV7-2; clone_size: -; cdr3_nt: TGTGCCAGCAGCCCAAGACTAGCGGGAAATGCAGATACGCAGTATTTT; cdr3_aa: CASSPRLAGNADTQYF
j_call: TRBJ1-6; d_call: -; cdr3_length: 14; v_call: TRBV25-1; clone_size: once; cdr3_nt: TGTGCCAGCAGAAAAGACAGCGATAATTCACCCCTCCACTTT; cdr3_aa: CASRKDSDNSPLHF
j_call: TRBJ1-1; d_call: TRBD1; cdr3_length: 13; v_call: TRBV5-6; clone_size: -; cdr3_nt: TGTGCCAGCACCGGGGACAGACACACTGAAGCTTTCTTT; cdr3_aa: CASTGDRHTEAFF
j_call: TRBJ2-7; d_call: -; cdr3_length: 13; v_call: TRBV5-1; clone_size: -; cdr3_nt: TGCGCCAGCAGCTTGGAGGGACTCTACGAGCAGTACTTC; cdr3_aa: CASSLEGLYEQYF
j_call: TRBJ2-3; d_call: TRBD2; cdr3_length: 19; v_call: TRBV18; clone_size: -; cdr3_nt: TGTGCCAGCTCACCCGATTTATTTGGCGGGAGGGCCGGAACAGATACGCAGTATTTT; cdr3_aa: CASSPDLFGGRAGTDTQYF
j_call: TRBJ1-1; d_call: TRBD1; cdr3_length: 17; v_call: TRBV7-9; clone_size: -; cdr3_nt: TGTGCCAGCAGCTCCCGGGGACAGTGGGTAGAAGTGGCTGAAGCTTTCTTT; cdr3_aa: CASSSRGQWVEVAEAFF
j_call: TRBJ2-7; d_call: TRBD2; cdr3_length: 15; v_call: TRBV5-4; clone_size: -; cdr3_nt: TGTGCCAGCAGCTTGGAGCCAGCGGGACTAAACGAGCAGTACTTC; cdr3_aa: CASSLEPAGLNEQYF
j_call: TRBJ1-1; d_call: -; cdr3_length: 15; v_call: TRBV7-9; clone_size: -; cdr3_nt: TGTGCCAGCAGCTTATTAGGGACGCCGAACACTGAAGCTTTCTTT; cdr3_aa: CASSLLGTPNTEAFF
j_call: TRBJ2-7; d_call: TRBD2; cdr3_length: 15; v_call: TRBV5-5; clone_size: -; cdr3_nt: TGTGCCAGCAGCTTGGGAGCGGGGGGCTCCTACGAGCAGTACTTC; cdr3_aa: CASSLGAGGSYEQYF
j_call: TRBJ2-7; d_call: TRBD2; cdr3_length: 16; v_call: TRBV5-4; clone_size: -; cdr3_nt: TGTGCCAGCAGCTTACCAGGGACTAGCGGGAACTACGAGCAGTACTTC; cdr3_aa: CASSLPGTSGNYEQYF
j_call: TRBJ2-3; d_call: TRBD2; cdr3_length: 15; v_call: TRBV5-1; clone_size: -; cdr3_nt: TGCGCCAGCAGTCGCTTAGCGGGAGGGACAGATACGCAGTATTTT; cdr3_aa: CASSRLAGGTDTQYF
j_call: TRBJ1-2; d_call: -; cdr3_length: 14; v_call: TRBV10-3; clone_size: -; cdr3_nt: TGTGCCATCAGTGAGTCGTTGGGACAATATGGCTACACCTTC; cdr3_aa: CAISESLGQYGYTF
j_call: TRBJ1-2; d_call: TRBD1; cdr3_length: 15; v_call: TRBV5-1; clone_size: -; cdr3_nt: TGCGCCAGCAGCTTGGATCAGGGGGCGAACTATGGCTACACCTTC; cdr3_aa: CASSLDQGANYGYTF
j_call: TRBJ2-1; d_call: TRBD2; cdr3_length: 15; v_call: TRBV4-2; clone_size: -; cdr3_nt: TGTGCCAGCAGCTCCGGACTAGCGGGAGGCAATGAGCAGTTCTTC; cdr3_aa: CASSSGLAGGNEQFF
j_call: TRBJ2-5; d_call: -; cdr3_length: 12; v_call: TRBV30; clone_size: -; cdr3_nt: TGTGCCTGGAGTCCCAGGGGAGAGACCCAGTACTTC; cdr3_aa: CAWSPRGETQYF
j_call: TRBJ2-2; d_call: -; cdr3_length: 16; v_call: TRBV6-1; clone_size: -; cdr3_nt: TGTGCCAGCAGTGAAGCGCGGTTCCGGAGCACCGGGGAGCTGTTTTTT; cdr3_aa: CASSEARFRSTGELFF
j_call: TRBJ2-5; d_call: TRBD2; cdr3_length: 16; v_call: TRBV27; clone_size: -; cdr3_nt: TGTGCCAGCAGTGCGTACGCTAGCGGGAGGTGGGAGACCCAGTACTTC; cdr3_aa: CASSAYASGRWETQYF
j_call: TRBJ1-4; d_call: -; cdr3_length: 14; v_call: TRBV5-1; clone_size: -; cdr3_nt: TGCGCCAGCAGCACTACAGGGCTGGGAGAAAAACTGTTTTTT; cdr3_aa: CASSTTGLGEKLFF
j_call: TRBJ2-1; d_call: TRBD2; cdr3_length: 18; v_call: TRBV28; clone_size: -; cdr3_nt: TGTGCCAGCAGTTTCAGGACTAGCGGGACCCCTTGGTACAATGAGCAGTTCTTC; cdr3_aa: CASSFRTSGTPWYNEQFF
j_call: TRBJ2-1; d_call: TRBD2; cdr3_length: 15; v_call: TRBV30; clone_size: -; cdr3_nt: TGTGCCTGGAGTGCTCTCCGACTAGCCGGCAATGAGCAGTTCTTC; cdr3_aa: CAWSALRLAGNEQFF
j_call: TRBJ2-3; d_call: -; cdr3_length: 17; v_call: TRBV28; clone_size: -; cdr3_nt: TGTGCCAGCAGTCCGAAACTAGCGAAAGGGGGGCCAGATACGCAGTATTTT; cdr3_aa: CASSPKLAKGGPDTQYF
j_call: TRBJ2-6; d_call: -; cdr3_length: 15; v_call: TRBV28; clone_size: -; cdr3_nt: TGTGCCAGCAGTTCTCACAGGGCTGGGGCCAACGTCCTGACTTTC; cdr3_aa: CASSSHRAGANVLTF
j_call: TRBJ1-2; d_call: TRBD1; cdr3_length: 12; v_call: TRBV5-4; clone_size: -; cdr3_nt: TGTGCCAGCAGCGCCCCACAGGGGGACTACACCTTC; cdr3_aa: CASSAPQGDYTF
j_call: TRBJ2-1; d_call: -; cdr3_length: 15; v_call: TRBV5-1; clone_size: -; cdr3_nt: TGCGCCAGCAGCTTCGGGGGCCGAAACGCGAATGAGCAGTTCTTC; cdr3_aa: CASSFGGRNANEQFF
j_call: TRBJ1-1; d_call: -; cdr3_length: 13; v_call: TRBV18; clone_size: -; cdr3_nt: TGTGCCAGCTCCTCGGGACAGAACACTGAAGCTTTCTTT; cdr3_aa: CASSSGQNTEAFF
j_call: TRBJ1-5; d_call: TRBD1; cdr3_length: 16; v_call: TRBV18; clone_size: -; cdr3_nt: TGTGCCAGCTCACCCCCGGGACAGGGTAACGGTCAGCCCCAGCATTTT; cdr3_aa: CASSPPGQGNGQPQHF
j_call: TRBJ2-1; d_call: -; cdr3_length: 16; v_call: TRBV5-6; clone_size: -; cdr3_nt: TGTGCCAGCAGCTTCAATAAAGGGTCGAAGTACAATGAGCAGTTCTTC; cdr3_aa: CASSFNKGSKYNEQFF
j_call: TRBJ2-5; d_call: TRBD2; cdr3_length: 15; v_call: TRBV19; clone_size: -; cdr3_nt: TGTGCCAGTAGTACTAGCGGGAGGGCCGTGGAGACCCAGTACTTC; cdr3_aa: CASSTSGRAVETQYF
j_call: TRBJ2-1; d_call: -; cdr3_length: 13; v_call: TRBV6-1; clone_size: -; cdr3_nt: TGTGCCAGCACCCTGAGACAGGCCCTTGAGCAGTTCTTC; cdr3_aa: CASTLRQALEQFF
j_call: TRBJ2-3; d_call: TRBD1; cdr3_length: 19; v_call: TRBV5-1; clone_size: -; cdr3_nt: TGCGCCAGCAGCAAGAAAAGGACAGGGGGCGCGTACAGCGCAGATACGCAGTATTTT; cdr3_aa: CASSKKRTGGAYSADTQYF